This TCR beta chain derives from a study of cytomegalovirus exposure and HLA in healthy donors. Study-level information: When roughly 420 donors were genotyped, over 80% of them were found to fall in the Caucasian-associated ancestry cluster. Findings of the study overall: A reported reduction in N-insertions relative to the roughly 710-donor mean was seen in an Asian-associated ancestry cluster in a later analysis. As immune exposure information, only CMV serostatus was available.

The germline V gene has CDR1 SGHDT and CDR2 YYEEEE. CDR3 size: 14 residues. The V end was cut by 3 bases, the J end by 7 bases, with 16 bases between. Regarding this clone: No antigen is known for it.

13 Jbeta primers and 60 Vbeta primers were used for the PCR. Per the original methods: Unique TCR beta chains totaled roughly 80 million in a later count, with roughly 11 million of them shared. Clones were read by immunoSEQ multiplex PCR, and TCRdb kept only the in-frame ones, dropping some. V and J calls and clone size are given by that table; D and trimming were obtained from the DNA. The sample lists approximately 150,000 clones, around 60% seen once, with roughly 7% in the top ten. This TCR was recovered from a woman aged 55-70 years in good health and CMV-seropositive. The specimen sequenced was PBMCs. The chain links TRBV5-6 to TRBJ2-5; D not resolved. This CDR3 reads CASSSPQVPVTQYF. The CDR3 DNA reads TGTGCCAGCAGCTCTCCCCAAGTCCCGGTGACCCAGTACTTC.